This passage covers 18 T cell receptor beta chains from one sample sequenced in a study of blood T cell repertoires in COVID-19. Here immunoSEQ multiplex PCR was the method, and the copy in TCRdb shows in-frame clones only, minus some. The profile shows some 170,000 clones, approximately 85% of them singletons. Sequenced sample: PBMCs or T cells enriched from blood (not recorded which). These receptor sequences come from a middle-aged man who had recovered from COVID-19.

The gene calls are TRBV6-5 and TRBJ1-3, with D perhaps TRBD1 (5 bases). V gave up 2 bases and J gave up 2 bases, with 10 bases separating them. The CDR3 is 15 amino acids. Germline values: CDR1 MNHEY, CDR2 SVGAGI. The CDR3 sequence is CASSYGQGPGNTIYF. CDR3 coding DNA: TGTGCCAGCAGTTACGGGCAGGGCCCTGGAAACACCATATATTTT.

CDR3 DNA: TGTGCCAGCAGCGGGAGCACTGAAGCTTTCTTT. Translated: CASSGSTEAFF. The rearrangement uses TRBV7-9 and TRBJ1-1; D call uncertain. V lost 5 bases and J lost 4, with 5 bases in between. Germline CDR1 is SEHNR and CDR2 is FQNEAQ (reference sequence). This CDR3 spans 11 amino acids.

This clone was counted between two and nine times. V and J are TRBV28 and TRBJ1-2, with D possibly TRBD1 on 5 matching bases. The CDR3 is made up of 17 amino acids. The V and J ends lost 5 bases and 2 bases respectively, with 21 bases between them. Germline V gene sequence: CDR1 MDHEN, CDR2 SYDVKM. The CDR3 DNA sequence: TGTGCCAGCAGTCCCATTCTCCACAGGAAGATAAACTATGGCTACACCTTC. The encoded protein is CASSPILHRKINYGYTF.

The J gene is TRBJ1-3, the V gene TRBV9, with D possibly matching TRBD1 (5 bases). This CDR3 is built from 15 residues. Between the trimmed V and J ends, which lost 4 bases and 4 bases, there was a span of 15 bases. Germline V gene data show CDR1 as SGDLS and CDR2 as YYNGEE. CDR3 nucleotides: TGTGCCAGCAGCCCCCTAGGGGCAGGCGGAAACACCATATATTTT. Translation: CASSPLGAGGNTIYF. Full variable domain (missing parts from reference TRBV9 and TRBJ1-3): DSGVTQTPKHLITATGQRVTLRCSPRSGDLSVYWYQQSLDQGLQFLIQYYNGEERAKGNILERFSAQQFPDLHSELNLSSLELGDSALYFCASSPLGAGGNTIYFGEGSWLTVV.

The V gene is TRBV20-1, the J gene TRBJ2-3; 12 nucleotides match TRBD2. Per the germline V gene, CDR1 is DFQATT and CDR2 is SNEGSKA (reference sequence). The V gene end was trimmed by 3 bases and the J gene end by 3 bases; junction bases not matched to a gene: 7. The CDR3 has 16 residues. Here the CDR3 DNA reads TGCAGTGCTAGTTCGATTGGACTAGCGGGAACAGATACGCAGTATTTT. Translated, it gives CSASSIGLAGTDTQYF.

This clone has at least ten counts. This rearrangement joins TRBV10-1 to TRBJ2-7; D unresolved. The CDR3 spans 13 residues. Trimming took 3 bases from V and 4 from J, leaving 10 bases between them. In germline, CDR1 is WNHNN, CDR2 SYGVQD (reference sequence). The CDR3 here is CASSDRLSYEQYF. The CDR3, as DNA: TGCGCCAGCAGTGACCGCCTAAGTTACGAGCAGTACTTC.

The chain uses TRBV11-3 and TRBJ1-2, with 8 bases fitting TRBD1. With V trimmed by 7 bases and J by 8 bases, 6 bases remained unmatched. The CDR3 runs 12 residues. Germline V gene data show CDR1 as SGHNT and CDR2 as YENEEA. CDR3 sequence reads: CASTTDREGYTF. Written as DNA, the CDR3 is TGTGCCAGCACCACGGACAGGGAGGGCTACACCTTC.

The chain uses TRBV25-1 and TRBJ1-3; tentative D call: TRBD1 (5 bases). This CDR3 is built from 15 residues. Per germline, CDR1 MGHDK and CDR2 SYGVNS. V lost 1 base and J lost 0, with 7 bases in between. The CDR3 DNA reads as TGTGCCAGCAGTGAATGGGACTACTCTGGAAACACCATATATTTT. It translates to CASSEWDYSGNTIYF. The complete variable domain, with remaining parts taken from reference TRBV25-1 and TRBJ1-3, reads EADIYQTPRYLVIGTGKKITLECSQTMGHDKMYWYQQDPGMELHLIHYSYGVNSTEKGDLSSESTVSRIRTEHFPLTLESARPSHTSQYLCASSEWDYSGNTIYFGEGSWLTVV.

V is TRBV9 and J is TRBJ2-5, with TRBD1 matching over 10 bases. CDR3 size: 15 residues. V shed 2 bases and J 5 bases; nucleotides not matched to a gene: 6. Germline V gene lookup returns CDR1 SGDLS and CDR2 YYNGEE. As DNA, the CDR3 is TGTGCCAGCAGCGTCAGTCCGGGACAGGGGGAGACCCAGTACTTC. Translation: CASSVSPGQGETQYF.

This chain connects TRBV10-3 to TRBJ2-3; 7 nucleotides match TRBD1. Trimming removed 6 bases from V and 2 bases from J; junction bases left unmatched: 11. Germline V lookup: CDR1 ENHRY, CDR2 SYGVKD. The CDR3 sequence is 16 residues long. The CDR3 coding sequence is TGTGCCATCAGCCCACCAGGGGGAACCCACACAGATACGCAGTATTTT. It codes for CAISPPGGTHTDTQYF.

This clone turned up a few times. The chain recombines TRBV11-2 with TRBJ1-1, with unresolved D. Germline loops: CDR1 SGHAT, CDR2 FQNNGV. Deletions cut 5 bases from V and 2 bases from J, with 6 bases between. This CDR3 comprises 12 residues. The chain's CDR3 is CASSPYNTEAFF. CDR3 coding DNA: TGTGCCAGCAGCCCCTATAACACTGAAGCTTTCTTT.

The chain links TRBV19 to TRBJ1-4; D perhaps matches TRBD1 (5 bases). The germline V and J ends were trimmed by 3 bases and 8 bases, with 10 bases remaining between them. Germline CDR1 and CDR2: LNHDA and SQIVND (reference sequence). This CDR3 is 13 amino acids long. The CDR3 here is CASSMGQGEKLFF. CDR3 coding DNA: TGTGCCAGTAGTATGGGGCAGGGCGAAAAACTGTTTTTT.

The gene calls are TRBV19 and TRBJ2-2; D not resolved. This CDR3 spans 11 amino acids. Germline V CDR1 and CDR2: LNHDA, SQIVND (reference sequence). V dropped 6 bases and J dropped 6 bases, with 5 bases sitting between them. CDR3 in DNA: TGTGCCAGTAGGTACTCCGGGGAGCTGTTTTTT. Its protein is CASRYSGELFF.

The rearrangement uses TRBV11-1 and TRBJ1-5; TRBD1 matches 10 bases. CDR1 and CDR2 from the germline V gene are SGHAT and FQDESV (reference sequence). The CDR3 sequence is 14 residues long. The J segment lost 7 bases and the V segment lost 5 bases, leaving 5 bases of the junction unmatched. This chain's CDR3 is CASSEGQGGQPQHF. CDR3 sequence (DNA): TGTGCCAGCAGCGAAGGACAGGGGGGGCAGCCCCAGCATTTT.

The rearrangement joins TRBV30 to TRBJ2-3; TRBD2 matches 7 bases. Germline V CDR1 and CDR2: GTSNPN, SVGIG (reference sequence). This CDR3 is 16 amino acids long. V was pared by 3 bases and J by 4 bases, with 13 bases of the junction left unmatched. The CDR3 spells CAWSDLAPAGADTQYF. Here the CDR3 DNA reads TGTGCCTGGAGCGATCTAGCGCCGGCGGGAGCAGATACGCAGTATTTT.

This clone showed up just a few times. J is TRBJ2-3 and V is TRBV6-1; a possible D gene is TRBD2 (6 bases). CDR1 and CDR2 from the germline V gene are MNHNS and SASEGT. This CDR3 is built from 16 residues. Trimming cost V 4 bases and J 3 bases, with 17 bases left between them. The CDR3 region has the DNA TGTGCCAGCAGTGGAGCCCGAGCGGGCGGGACAGATACGCAGTATTTT. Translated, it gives CASSGARAGGTDTQYF.

CDR3 bases: TGCAGCCTAACGACCGGGGACTATGGCTACACCTTC. Translated, it gives CSLTTGDYGYTF. The genes are TRBV29-1 and TRBJ1-2; no clear D gene. Deletions cut 8 bases from V and 3 bases from J, with 13 bases between. Germline V gives CDR1 SQVTM, CDR2 ANQGSEA. The CDR3 sequence is 12 residues long. Full variable domain (remainder filled in from reference TRBV29-1 and TRBJ1-2): SAVISQKPSRDICQRGTSLTIQCQVDSQVTMMFWYRQQPGQSLTLIATANQGSEATYESGFVIDKFPISRPNLTFSTLTVSNMSPEDSSIYLCSLTTGDYGYTFGSGTRLTVV.

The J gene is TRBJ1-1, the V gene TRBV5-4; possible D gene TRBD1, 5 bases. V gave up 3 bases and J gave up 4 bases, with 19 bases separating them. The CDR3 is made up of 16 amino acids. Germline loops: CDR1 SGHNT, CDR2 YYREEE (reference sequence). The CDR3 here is CASSSKGGGASTEAFF. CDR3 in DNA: TGTGCCAGCAGCTCGAAGGGAGGCGGGGCAAGCACTGAAGCTTTCTTT. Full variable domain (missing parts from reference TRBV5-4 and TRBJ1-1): ETGVTQSPTHLIKTRGQQVTLRCSSQSGHNTVSWYQQALGQGPQFIFQYYREEENGRGNFPPRFSGLQFPNYSSELNVNALELDDSALYLCASSSKGGGASTEAFFGQGTRLTVV.